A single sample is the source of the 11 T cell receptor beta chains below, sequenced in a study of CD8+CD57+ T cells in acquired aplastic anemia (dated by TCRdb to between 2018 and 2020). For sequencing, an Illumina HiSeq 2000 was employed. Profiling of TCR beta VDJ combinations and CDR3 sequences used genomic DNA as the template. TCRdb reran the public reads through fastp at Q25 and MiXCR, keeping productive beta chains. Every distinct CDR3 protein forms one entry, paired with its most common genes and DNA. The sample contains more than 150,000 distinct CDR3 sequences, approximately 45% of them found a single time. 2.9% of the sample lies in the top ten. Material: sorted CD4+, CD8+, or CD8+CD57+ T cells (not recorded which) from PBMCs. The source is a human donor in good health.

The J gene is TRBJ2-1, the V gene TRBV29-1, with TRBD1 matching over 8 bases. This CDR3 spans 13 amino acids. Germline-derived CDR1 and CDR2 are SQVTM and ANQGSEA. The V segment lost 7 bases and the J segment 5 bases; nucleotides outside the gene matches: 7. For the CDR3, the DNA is TGCAGCGGGGGTGGACAGGGTCACAATGAGCAGTTCTTC. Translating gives CSGGGQGHNEQFF.

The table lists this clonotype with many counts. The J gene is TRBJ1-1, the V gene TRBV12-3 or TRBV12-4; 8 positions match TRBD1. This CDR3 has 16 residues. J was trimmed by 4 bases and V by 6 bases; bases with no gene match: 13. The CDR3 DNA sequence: TGTGCCAGCAGCCCCGGACAGGGTAAAGGGGCCACTGAAGCTTTCTTT. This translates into CASSPGQGKGATEAFF.

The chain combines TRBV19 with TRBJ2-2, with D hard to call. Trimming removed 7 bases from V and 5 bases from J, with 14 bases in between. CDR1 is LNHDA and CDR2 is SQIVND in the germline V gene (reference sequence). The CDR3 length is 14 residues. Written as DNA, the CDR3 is TGTGCCAGTATTGGCCAGCTTAGGACCGGGGAGCTGTTTTTT. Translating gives CASIGQLRTGELFF.

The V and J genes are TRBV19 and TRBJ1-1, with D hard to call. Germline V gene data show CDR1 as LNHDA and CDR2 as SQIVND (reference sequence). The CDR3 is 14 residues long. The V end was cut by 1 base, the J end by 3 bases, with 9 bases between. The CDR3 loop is CASSIADEDTEAFF. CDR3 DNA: TGTGCCAGTAGTATAGCTGATGAAGACACTGAAGCTTTCTTT.

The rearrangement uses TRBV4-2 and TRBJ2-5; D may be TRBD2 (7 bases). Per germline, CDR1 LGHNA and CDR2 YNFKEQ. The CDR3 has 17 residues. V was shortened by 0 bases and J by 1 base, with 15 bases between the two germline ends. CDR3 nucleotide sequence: TGTGCCAGCAGCCAAGAGGTGGGGGGGCCTGGCCAAGAGACCCAGTACTTC. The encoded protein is CASSQEVGGPGQETQYF.

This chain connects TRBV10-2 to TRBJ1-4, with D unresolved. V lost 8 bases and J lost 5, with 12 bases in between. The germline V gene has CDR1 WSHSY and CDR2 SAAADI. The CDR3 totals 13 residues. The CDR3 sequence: CASQTHPNEKLFF. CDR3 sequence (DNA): TGCGCCAGCCAGACCCACCCGAATGAAAAACTGTTTTTT.

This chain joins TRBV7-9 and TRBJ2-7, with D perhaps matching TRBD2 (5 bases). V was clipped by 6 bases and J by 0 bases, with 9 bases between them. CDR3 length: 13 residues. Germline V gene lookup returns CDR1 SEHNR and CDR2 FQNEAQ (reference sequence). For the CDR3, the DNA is TGTGCCAGCAGGCCGGGATCCTCCTACGAGCAGTACTTC. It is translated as CASRPGSSYEQYF. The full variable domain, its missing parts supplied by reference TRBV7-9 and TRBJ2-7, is DTGVSQNPRHKITKRGQNVTFRCDPISEHNRLYWYRQTLGQGPEFLTYFQNEAQLEKSRLLSDRFSAERPKGSFSTLEIQRTEQGDSAMYLCASRPGSSYEQYFGPGTRLTVT.

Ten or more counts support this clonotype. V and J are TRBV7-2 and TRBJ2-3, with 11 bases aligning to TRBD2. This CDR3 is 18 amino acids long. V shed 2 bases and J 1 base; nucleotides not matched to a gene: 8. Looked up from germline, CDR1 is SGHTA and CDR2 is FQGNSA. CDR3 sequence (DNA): TGTGCCAGCAGCTTACGGAGACTAGCGGGGTGGGGCACAGATACGCAGTATTTT. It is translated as CASSLRRLAGWGTDTQYF.

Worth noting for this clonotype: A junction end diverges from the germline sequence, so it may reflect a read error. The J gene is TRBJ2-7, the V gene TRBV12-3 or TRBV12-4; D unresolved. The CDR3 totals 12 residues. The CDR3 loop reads CASSTNNYGQYF. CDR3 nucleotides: TGTGCCAGCAGTACCAATAACTACGGGCAGTACTTC.

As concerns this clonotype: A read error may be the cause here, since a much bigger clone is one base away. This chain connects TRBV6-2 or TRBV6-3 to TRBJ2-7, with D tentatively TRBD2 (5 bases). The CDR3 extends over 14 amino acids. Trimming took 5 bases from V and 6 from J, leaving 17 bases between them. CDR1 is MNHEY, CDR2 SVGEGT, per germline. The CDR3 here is CASSATRSGPEQYF. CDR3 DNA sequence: TGTGCCAGCAGTGCCACTAGGTCTGGGCCCGAGCAGTACTTC.

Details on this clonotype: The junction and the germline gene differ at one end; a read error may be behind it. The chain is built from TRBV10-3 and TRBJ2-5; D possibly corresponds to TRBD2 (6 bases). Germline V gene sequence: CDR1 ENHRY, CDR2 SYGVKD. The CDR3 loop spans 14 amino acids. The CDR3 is CAISKSQLAETQYF. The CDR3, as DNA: TGTGCCATCAGTAAGTCACAACTAGCCGAGACCCAGTACTTC.